The rows below give T cell receptor beta chains drawn from one sample of a study of shared clonotypes between healthy human individuals. Using immunoSEQ multiplex PCR, the repertoire was profiled, and TCRdb retains in-frame clones only, with some absent. The data contain some 95,000 clones, 68% of them singletons. Sequenced sample: memory CD8+ T cells sorted from blood. Source of these receptors: a man aged 25-40 years in good health. Each CDR3 is given with its conserved first and last residue. The D gene is left open where the match is weak. Expanded clones get a size class; other rows say once, few or many, or leave the size out.

>TRBV29-1|-|TRBD1|TRBJ2-7
CSATSTGGRAYEQYF
TGCAGCGCCACCTCCACAGGGGGCCGCGCCTACGAGCAGTACTTC
>TRBV25-1|few|TRBD2|TRBJ2-1
CASSERTSGLYNEQFF
TGTGCCAGCAGTGAACGGACTAGCGGGCTCTACAATGAGCAGTTCTTC
>TRBV20-1|few|-|TRBJ1-2
CSGSRDGYTF
TGCAGTGGATCAAGGGATGGCTACACCTTC
>TRBV9|-|-|TRBJ2-6
CASSVPPVSSGANVLTF
TGTGCCAGCAGCGTTCCCCCTGTGTCCTCTGGGGCCAACGTCCTGACTTTC
>TRBV5-1|-|TRBD2|TRBJ2-3
CASSLGVAGGRTDTQYF
TGCGCCAGCAGCTTGGGGGTAGCGGGAGGACGCACAGATACGCAGTATTTT
>TRBV15|-|-|TRBJ2-1
CATSRDLNNEQFF
TGTGCCACCAGCAGAGATCTTAACAATGAGCAGTTCTTC
>TRBV4-1|-|TRBD1|TRBJ1-5
CASSQDTGDNQPQHF
TGCGCCAGCAGCCAAGATACAGGGGACAATCAGCCCCAGCATTTT
>TRBV19|-|-|TRBJ1-4
CASSRGVGNEKLFF
TGTGCCAGTAGTCGAGGGGTTGGTAATGAAAAACTGTTTTTT
>TRBV6-1|-|-|TRBJ2-5
CASRGVGSETQYF
TGTGCCAGCAGGGGGGTAGGCAGCGAGACCCAGTACTTC
>TRBV6-4|once|-|TRBJ2-5
CASSPGSQETQYF
TGTGCCAGCAGTCCGGGGTCCCAAGAGACCCAGTACTTC
>TRBV27|-|-|TRBJ2-5
CASRGRPTQETQYF
TGTGCCAGCAGGGGACGACCAACTCAAGAGACCCAGTACTTC
>TRBV7-9|-|-|TRBJ2-1
CASSLEATLRNEQFF
TGTGCCAGCAGCTTAGAGGCTACACTTCGGAATGAGCAGTTCTTC
>TRBV7-2|-|TRBD1|TRBJ1-1
CASSLPQGGAGNTEAFF
TGTGCCAGCAGCTTGCCGCAGGGGGGGGCAGGGAACACTGAAGCTTTCTTT
>TRBV6-1|-|-|TRBJ1-4
CASSETKGGPEKLFF
TGTGCCAGCAGTGAAACGAAAGGGGGACCCGAAAAACTGTTTTTT
>TRBV11-2|-|TRBD1|TRBJ2-7
CASSLDRGYEQYF
TGTGCCAGCAGCTTGGACAGGGGTTACGAGCAGTACTTC
>TRBV2|-|TRBD1|TRBJ1-5
CASRGGQINQPQHF
TGTGCCAGCAGGGGGGGACAGATCAATCAGCCCCAGCATTTT
>TRBV6-4|many|-|TRBJ2-3
CASSDSPTDTQYF
TGTGCCAGCAGTGACAGCCCCACAGATACGCAGTATTTT
>TRBV5-5|-|-|TRBJ1-1
CASSLELSNTEAFF
TGTGCCAGCAGCTTGGAGTTATCGAACACTGAAGCTTTCTTT
>TRBV27|-|-|TRBJ2-3
CASSLGPTGSTDTQYF
TGTGCCAGCAGTTTAGGGCCCACAGGGAGCACAGATACGCAGTATTTT
>TRBV6-1|-|TRBD2|TRBJ2-3
CAGKRDMDTQYF
TGTGCCGGAAAGCGGGATATGGATACGCAGTATTTT
>TRBV2|-|-|TRBJ2-1
CASSVRDRGNEQFF
TGTGCCAGCAGTGTAAGGGATCGGGGGAATGAGCAGTTCTTC
>TRBV14|-|TRBD2|TRBJ2-1
CASSLTTSGLYNEQFF
TGTGCCAGCAGCCTCACGACTAGCGGGTTATACAATGAGCAGTTCTTC
>TRBV4-1|-|TRBD2|TRBJ2-7
CASSQEGASGNDEQYF
TGCGCCAGCAGCCAAGAAGGGGCTAGCGGGAATGACGAGCAGTACTTC
>TRBV18|-|TRBD2|TRBJ2-2
CASSPVTSSGELFF
TGTGCCAGCTCACCTGTGACTAGCTCTGGGGAGCTGTTTTTT
>TRBV4-1|-|TRBD2|TRBJ2-3
CASSFQLAESTDTQYF
TGCGCCAGCAGCTTTCAACTAGCGGAGAGCACAGATACGCAGTATTTT
>TRBV2|-|-|TRBJ2-1
CASSELHLYNEQFF
TGTGCCAGCAGTGAACTGCACCTCTACAATGAGCAGTTCTTC
>TRBV25-1|once|-|TRBJ2-5
CASSGPGVGETQYF
TGTGCCAGCAGTGGACCGGGGGTCGGGGAGACCCAGTACTTC
>TRBV6-4|many|-|TRBJ2-6
CASSEGAGANVLTF
TGTGCCAGCAGTGAGGGGGCTGGGGCCAACGTCCTGACTTTC
>TRBV7-9|-|TRBD2|TRBJ2-7
CASSLPATSGSTRYEQYF
TGTGCCAGCAGCTTACCCGCGACTAGCGGGTCGACCCGCTACGAGCAGTACTTC